The 25 T cell receptor beta chains reported below all come from one sample, sequenced in a study of T cell responses to AZD1222 COVID-19 vaccine. The table came from immunoSEQ multiplex PCR; TCRdb's copy has only in-frame clones and leaves some out. Here the sample spans about 56,000 clones, about 90% being singletons. The sequencing here drew on peripheral blood, taken on day 0 of AZD1222 vaccination. These receptors were taken from an adult in good health.

The chain combines TRBV6-5 with TRBJ2-7, with 8 bases identical to TRBD2. This CDR3 has 15 amino acids. V gave up 0 bases and J gave up 2 bases; unmatched junction bases: 3. Germline V gives CDR1 MNHEY, CDR2 SVGAGI. CDR3 residues: CASSYSTTSAYEQYF. Here the CDR3 DNA reads TGTGCCAGCAGTTACTCAACGACTAGCGCCTACGAGCAGTACTTC.

This rearrangement joins TRBV28 to TRBJ1-1; perhaps TRBD1 as D (6 bases). V gave up 2 bases and J gave up 4 bases, with 11 bases separating them. CDR1 and CDR2 from the germline V gene are MDHEN and SYDVKM. This CDR3 spans 14 amino acids. The CDR3 DNA reads as TGTGCCAGCAGTTTAGGTTACAGGGCCACTGAAGCTTTCTTT. Amino acid sequence: CASSLGYRATEAFF. Together with reference TRBV28 and TRBJ1-1, the CDR3 gives the full variable domain: DVKVTQSSRYLVKRTGEKVFLECVQDMDHENMFWYRQDPGLGLRLIYFSYDVKMKEKGDIPEGYSVSREKKERFSLILESASTNQTSMYLCASSLGYRATEAFFGQGTRLTVV.

The chain links TRBV5-6 to TRBJ2-3; D gene uncertain. This CDR3 comprises 13 residues. The V gene lost 6 bases and the J gene lost 5 bases, with 13 bases spanning the gap. The germline gives CDR1 SGHDT, CDR2 YYEEEE. The CDR3 DNA sequence: TGTGCCAGCACTAAGTCCGCGCGAGATACGCAGTATTTT. Residues: CASTKSARDTQYF. Complete variable domain (other parts from reference TRBV5-6 and TRBJ2-3): DAGVTQSPTHLIKTRGQQVTLRCSPKSGHDTVSWYQQALGQGPQFIFQYYEEEERQRGNFPDRFSGHQFPNYSSELNVNALLLGDSALYLCASTKSARDTQYFGPGTRLTVL.

This clone has just a few counts. In DNA form, the CDR3 reads TGTGCCAGTGTACAGGGGGCATTAAATCAGCCCCAGCATTTT. Protein: CASVQGALNQPQHF. The V call is TRBV28, the J call TRBJ1-5; 9 bases are shared with TRBD1. The CDR3 is 14 amino acids. Unmatched junction bases numbered 7, after V lost 9 bases and J lost 4 bases. CDR1 and CDR2 from the germline V gene are MDHEN and SYDVKM. Full variable domain (outside the CDR3, taken from reference TRBV28 and TRBJ1-5): DVKVTQSSRYLVKRTGEKVFLECVQDMDHENMFWYRQDPGLGLRLIYFSYDVKMKEKGDIPEGYSVSREKKERFSLILESASTNQTSMYLCASVQGALNQPQHFGDGTRLSIL.

For this clone: Other DNA sequences in the same sample also yield this CDR3. The chain carries TRBV2 and TRBJ1-2, with D perhaps TRBD1 (5 bases). Looked up from germline, CDR1 is SNHLY and CDR2 is FYNNEI. The CDR3 contains 13 residues. V was shortened by 4 bases and J by 2 bases, with 8 bases between the two germline ends. The CDR3 is CASSADSNYGYTF. Written as DNA, the CDR3 is TGTGCCAGCAGTGCCGACAGCAACTATGGCTACACCTTC.

This clone was seen just once. This rearrangement joins TRBV7-8 to TRBJ1-1; D perhaps matches TRBD1 (6 bases). Between the trimmed V and J ends, which lost 5 bases and 0 bases, there was a span of 25 bases. The germline V gene encodes CDR1 SGHVS and CDR2 FQNEAQ. The CDR3 totals 19 residues. CDR3 sequence: CASSPRGGQGAQMNTEAFF. DNA for the CDR3: TGTGCCAGCAGCCCCCGGGGGGGGCAGGGCGCTCAAATGAACACTGAAGCTTTCTTT.

V is TRBV14 and J is TRBJ2-7; unclear D gene. Trimming left V 2 bases short and J 4 bases short, with 9 bases between. The CDR3 has 13 residues. Germline values: CDR1 SGHDN, CDR2 FVKESK. The CDR3 spells CASSQFLGYEQYF. CDR3 bases: TGTGCCAGCAGCCAATTTTTGGGTTACGAGCAGTACTTC.

V and J are TRBV21-1 and TRBJ2-3; the table's D call TRBD2 went unverified against the DNA. TRBV21-1 is a pseudogene. The CDR3 is 19 residues long. The CDR3 DNA reads TGTGCCAGCAGCATACTGATATCCGGGACTAGCGGGAGGGGAAATACGCAGTATTTT. This gives the protein CASSILISGTSGRGNTQYF.

The V call is TRBV5-8, the J call TRBJ2-7, with 9 bases lining up with TRBD2. This CDR3 has 15 amino acids. Germline assignment: CDR1 SGHTS and CDR2 YDEGEE. V was pared by 3 bases and J by 0 bases, with 4 bases of the junction left unmatched. Here the CDR3 reads CASSYRLAVSYEQYF. The CDR3, as DNA: TGTGCCAGCAGCTACAGACTAGCGGTCTCCTACGAGCAGTACTTC.

The chain links TRBV9 to TRBJ1-1, with D unclear. Germline CDR1 and CDR2: SGDLS and YYNGEE. V was cut by 3 bases and J by 3 bases, with 21 bases left in between. CDR3 length: 17 residues. The chain's CDR3 is CASSANPRAARDTEAFF. The CDR3 DNA reads TGTGCCAGCAGCGCCAACCCCCGTGCGGCCAGAGACACTGAAGCTTTCTTT.

This chain connects TRBV5-1 to TRBJ1-5; possibly TRBD1 for D (5 bases). The ends were cut back, 0 bases at V and 0 bases at J, with 7 bases in the middle. This CDR3 comprises 15 residues. Germline assignment: CDR1 SGHRS and CDR2 YFSETQ. The CDR3 loop reads CASSLEGNSNQPQHF. In DNA form, the CDR3 reads TGCGCCAGCAGCTTGGAGGGGAATAGCAATCAGCCCCAGCATTTT.

This chain connects TRBV2 to TRBJ2-5; unclear D gene. The CDR3 runs 14 residues. CDR1 is SNHLY, CDR2 FYNNEI, per germline. V dropped 9 bases and J dropped 0 bases, with 14 bases sitting between them. This CDR3 reads CASASTAYQETQYF. The CDR3 DNA is TGTGCCAGTGCCTCCACGGCGTACCAAGAGACCCAGTACTTC.

Here the CDR3 reads CASSGADSGNTIYF. Here the CDR3 DNA reads TGCGCCAGCAGCGGCGCGGACTCTGGAAACACCATATATTTT. This sequence joins TRBV5-1 and TRBJ1-3; D is ambiguous. Germline CDR1 reads SGHRS; CDR2 reads YFSETQ. The CDR3 runs 14 residues. V lost 4 bases and J lost 0, with 8 bases in between.

This chain connects TRBV19 to TRBJ1-6; the D is unclear. Per germline, CDR1 LNHDA and CDR2 SQIVND (reference sequence). With 2 bases removed from V and 10 bases from J, the gap between germline ends came to 24 bases. This CDR3 has 18 amino acids. The CDR3 nucleotides read TGTGCCAGTAGTATACGGGGTGGTACGGCTAGCGTCGACTCACCCCTCCACTTT. Protein: CASSIRGGTASVDSPLHF.

This chain joins TRBV7-2 and TRBJ2-1, with D uncertain. Germline CDR1 and CDR2: SGHTA and FQGNSA. V was pared by 0 bases and J by 1 base, with 4 bases between. The CDR3 sequence is 14 residues long. For the CDR3, the DNA is TGTGCCAGCAGCTTAGCGCTTTCCTACAATGAGCAGTTCTTC. It encodes CASSLALSYNEQFF.

This clone was seen once. This chain uses TRBV5-1 with TRBJ2-7; the match to TRBD1 covers 8 bases. V trimming: 0 bases; J trimming: 3 bases; junction bases outside the gene matches: 5. Germline V gene data show CDR1 as SGHRS and CDR2 as YFSETQ. CDR3 length: 15 residues. As DNA, the CDR3 is TGCGCCAGCAGCTTGGACAGGGGGAATCACTACGAGCAGTACTTC. This encodes CASSLDRGNHYEQYF.

This clone showed up just a few times. The chain uses TRBV28 and TRBJ2-1, with TRBD2 matching over 7 bases. Germline V CDR1 and CDR2: MDHEN, SYDVKM. J lost 0 bases, V lost 6 bases, and 17 bases had no gene match. The CDR3 runs to 19 residues. CDR3 nucleotide sequence: TGTGCCAGCAGCCCCGCCCCCACCGGGACTACGAGCTCCTACAATGAGCAGTTCTTC. This sequence encodes CASSPAPTGTTSSYNEQFF.

The chain is built from TRBV24-1 and TRBJ1-2; no definite D call. Germline CDR1 KGHDR, CDR2 SFDVKD. The V gene lost 0 bases and the J gene lost 2 bases, with 6 bases spanning the gap. The CDR3 spans 14 residues. CDR3: CATSDLNLNYGYTF. In nucleotides, the CDR3 is TGTGCCACCAGTGATTTGAACTTGAACTATGGCTACACCTTC.

The chain combines TRBV15 with TRBJ2-2, with 10 bases identical to TRBD1. V was pared by 1 base and J by 6 bases, with 8 bases of the junction left unmatched. The germline CDR1 and CDR2 sequences are LNHNV and YYDKDF (reference sequence). The CDR3 consists of 17 residues. CDR3: CATSRGPGQGEAGELFF. The CDR3 nucleotides read TGTGCCACCAGCAGAGGTCCTGGACAGGGGGAAGCCGGGGAGCTGTTTTTT.

V gene TRBV15 combines with J gene TRBJ2-1; no definite D call. CDR1 is LNHNV and CDR2 is YYDKDF in the germline V gene (reference sequence). This CDR3 is 16 amino acids long. Trimming left V 2 bases short and J 0 bases short, with 11 bases between. Here the CDR3 DNA reads TGTGCCACCAGCAGACCCCCCTTTGGCTCCTACAATGAGCAGTTCTTC. Amino acid sequence: CATSRPPFGSYNEQFF.

The sample holds a few counts of this clone. The V gene is TRBV6-4, the J gene TRBJ2-5; 13 positions agree with TRBD2. The CDR3 length is 15 residues. CDR1 is MRHNA, CDR2 SNTAGT, per germline. Trimming took 3 bases from V and 2 from J; bases not matched to a gene: 0. CDR3 sequence reads: CASSEGLAGQETQYF. The CDR3 region has the DNA TGTGCCAGCAGTGAGGGACTAGCGGGGCAAGAGACCCAGTACTTC.

The chain recombines TRBV11-3 with TRBJ2-3; the match to TRBD2 covers 9 bases. Germline-derived CDR1 and CDR2 are SGHNT and YENEEA. With 1 base clipped from V and 2 bases from J, the junction kept 4 bases outside the gene matches. CDR3 length: 16 residues. CDR3 coding DNA: TGTGCCAGCAGCTTAGGTTCTAGCGGGGTCACAGATACGCAGTATTTT. It yields the protein CASSLGSSGVTDTQYF.

This chain joins TRBV4-1 and TRBJ2-1, with D possibly matching TRBD2 (6 bases). Trimming left V 8 bases short and J 8 bases short, with 19 bases between. Germline V gene sequence: CDR1 MGHRA, CDR2 YSYEKL. The CDR3 runs 14 residues. The CDR3: CASCWRETGDEQFF. CDR3 DNA sequence: TGCGCCAGCTGTTGGAGGGAGACCGGGGATGAGCAGTTCTTC.

This chain links TRBV19 with TRBJ2-1; 10 bases line up with TRBD2. V dropped 2 bases and J dropped 0; count of bases not matched to a gene: 10. This CDR3 spans 19 amino acids. Germline CDR1 LNHDA, CDR2 SQIVND (reference sequence). CDR3 in DNA: TGTGCCAGTAGTATAACGAGTAGAGCGGGAGGGAGCTCCTACAATGAGCAGTTCTTC. Protein product: CASSITSRAGGSSYNEQFF.

The chain employs TRBV10-3 and TRBJ1-1; TRBD1 matches 12 bases. CDR1 and CDR2 from the germline V gene are ENHRY and SYGVKD. The CDR3 spans 16 residues. V lost 7 bases, J lost 1 base, and 7 bases stayed unmatched. CDR3 in amino acids: CAITTGTGGSNTEAFF. CDR3 DNA: TGTGCCATCACGACCGGGACAGGGGGCTCGAACACTGAAGCTTTCTTT.